One sample yielded the 2 T cell receptor beta chains listed below, sequenced in a study of blood T cell repertoires in COVID-19. Produced via immunoSEQ multiplex PCR; TCRdb's table is partial and in-frame only. This table holds roughly 220,000 clones, roughly 85% found once. The sample comprised peripheral blood. These TCRs come from a man aged 45-60 years who had recovered from COVID-19.

The V call is TRBV10-3, the J call TRBJ1-1; 12 bases map to TRBD1. Germline values: CDR1 ENHRY, CDR2 SYGVKD. V was pared by 4 bases and J by 7 bases, with 4 bases of the junction left unmatched. The CDR3 consists of 14 residues. This chain's CDR3 is CAISVGQGADEAFF. The CDR3, as DNA: TGTGCCATCAGTGTGGGACAGGGGGCTGATGAAGCTTTCTTT.

The chain employs TRBV19 and TRBJ2-2; 7 bases are shared with TRBD2. The CDR3 contains 16 residues. From germline, CDR1 is LNHDA and CDR2 SQIVND (reference sequence). V lost 4 bases and J lost 5; bases outside the gene matches: 10. The CDR3 reads CASSRGSRAGTGELFF. DNA for the CDR3: TGTGCCAGTAGTAGGGGGAGCCGAGCGGGAACCGGGGAGCTGTTTTTT.